Sequencing of this TCR beta chain was carried out in a study of shared clonotypes between healthy human individuals. CDR3 length equals 15 residues. Germline CDR1 is SGHRS and CDR2 is YFSETQ. With V trimmed by 3 bases and J by 1 base, 3 bases remained unmatched. The protocol was immunoSEQ multiplex PCR, while the TCRdb copy is restricted to in-frame clones and leaves out a portion. The sample lists around 990,000 clones, approximately 77% occurring once. This clone was detected only a few times. The source is a man younger than 30 in good health. Some clones in this sample may be carry-over from other donors' samples. The specimen sequenced was memory CD4+ T cells from PBMCs. Specified subset: CD45RA-negative fraction. The chain carries TRBV5-1 and TRBJ1-3, with TRBD1 identical over 8 bases. The CDR3 DNA sequence: TGCGCCAGCAGCTCGCAGGGGGCTTCTGGAAACACCATATATTTT. Its protein is CASSSQGASGNTIYF.